Presented here are 12 T cell receptor beta chains from one specimen sequenced in a study of T-cell memory formation after mild COVID-19. TCRdb processed the 5' RACE reads anew with MiXCR; each CDR3 protein has one entry. Of 55,000 to 70,000 distinct CDR3 sequences in the sample, around a quarter were seen once. The sample taken for sequencing was PBMCs or a T cell subset sorted from them (not recorded which). The receptors come from a man between 18 and 29 years old who had mild COVID-19 (a few samples of this study predate the infection). Cell type and time point are not known.

This CDR3 is CASSLWPTGDSAQETQYF. The DNA of the CDR3 is TGTGCCAGCAGCTTATGGCCCACAGGGGATAGCGCACAAGAGACCCAGTACTTC. V gene TRBV7-9 combines with J gene TRBJ2-5; 7 bases line up with TRBD1. The CDR3 loop spans 18 amino acids. Trimming cost V 2 bases and J 2 bases; bases outside gene matches: 14. CDR1 SEHNR and CDR2 FQNEAQ come from the germline V gene (reference sequence).

V usage is TRBV7-4 and J usage is TRBJ2-1; D perhaps matches TRBD2 (5 bases). V was pared by 5 bases and J by 9 bases, with 14 bases between. In germline, CDR1 is SGHVT, CDR2 SQSDAQ. This CDR3 spans 13 amino acids. The CDR3 loop is CASSDLRTGEQFF. The CDR3 nucleotides read TGTGCCAGCAGCGACTTGAGGACTGGTGAGCAGTTCTTC. The whole variable domain, filled in from reference TRBV7-4 and TRBJ2-1, reads GAGVSQSPRYKVAKRGRDVALRCDSISGHVTLYWYRQTLGQGSEVLTYSQSDAQRDKSGRPSGRFSAERPERSVSTLKIQRTEQGDSAVYLCASSDLRTGEQFFGPGTRLTVL.

This clonotype appeared a few times. The chain is built from TRBV7-6 and TRBJ2-7; D may be TRBD2 (6 bases). V was pared by 8 bases and J by 1 base, with 15 bases between. Germline CDR1 is SGHVS and CDR2 is FNYEAQ. This CDR3 spans 14 amino acids. CDR3 amino acids: CASGWGDGSYEQYF. In DNA, the CDR3 is TGTGCCAGCGGTTGGGGGGACGGTTCCTACGAGCAGTACTTC.

The genes are TRBV4-2 and TRBJ1-1; D gene uncertain. Trimming took 3 bases from V and 5 from J, leaving 13 bases between them. CDR3 length: 14 amino acids. Germline CDR1 is LGHNA and CDR2 is YNFKEQ. In nucleotides, the CDR3 is TGTGCCAGCAGCCAGGTGGTCAGTGGGACTGAAGCTTTCTTT. Translating gives CASSQVVSGTEAFF.

The genes are TRBV7-9 and TRBJ2-7; D possibly corresponds to TRBD2 (6 bases). The CDR3 is 15 amino acids. V was trimmed by 5 bases and J by 6 bases, leaving 20 bases between them. Looked up from germline, CDR1 is SEHNR and CDR2 is FQNEAQ (reference sequence). CDR3 in amino acids: CASSEPSVVGGEQYF. CDR3 DNA sequence: TGTGCCAGCAGCGAACCCTCGGTAGTCGGGGGCGAGCAGTACTTC.

This clonotype was found many times. The chain employs TRBV4-1 and TRBJ2-1; D gene unclear. The germline V gene encodes CDR1 MGHRA and CDR2 YSYEKL. CDR3 length: 13 amino acids. V was cut by 0 bases and J by 5 bases, with 5 bases left in between. The CDR3 DNA reads as TGCGCCAGCAGCCAAGATCTGGACAATGAGCAGTTCTTC. Protein: CASSQDLDNEQFF.

This clonotype turned up a few times. The V gene is TRBV19, the J gene TRBJ2-1; D could derive from TRBD1 or TRBD2 (5 bases each). CDR3 length: 15 residues. V was cut by 3 bases and J by 9 bases, with 18 bases left in between. The germline CDR1 and CDR2 sequences are LNHDA and SQIVND (reference sequence). The CDR3 loop is CASSMLPPPRGEQFF. For the CDR3, the DNA is TGTGCCAGTAGTATGCTCCCACCCCCGAGGGGTGAGCAGTTCTTC.

This clonotype appeared a few times. V is TRBV19 and J is TRBJ2-7; no reliable D call. V lost 3 bases, J lost 2 bases, and 11 bases lay in between. Germline CDR1 and CDR2: LNHDA and SQIVND (reference sequence). The CDR3 length is 14 residues. CDR3 nucleotides: TGTGCCAGTAGTATGACAACTGGCGCCTACGAGCAGTACTTC. Residues: CASSMTTGAYEQYF.

This clonotype came up a few times. The CDR3 here is CASSRGLDPDTQYF. CDR3 sequence (DNA): TGTGCCAGCAGTCGCGGACTAGACCCAGATACGCAGTATTTT. V and J are TRBV3-1 and TRBJ2-3, with 7 bases matching TRBD2. CDR1 is LGHDT, CDR2 YNNKEL, per germline (reference sequence). The CDR3 is 14 amino acids. The V gene end was trimmed by 6 bases and the J gene end by 4 bases; junction bases not matched to a gene: 7.

The rearrangement links TRBV5-1 to TRBJ1-3; 7 nucleotides agree with TRBD1. V lost 3 bases, J lost 0 bases, and 6 bases stayed unmatched. Germline values: CDR1 SGHRS, CDR2 YFSETQ. The CDR3 runs 16 residues. CDR3: CASSSQGPSSGNTIYF. CDR3 nucleotides: TGCGCCAGCAGCTCACAGGGGCCGAGCTCTGGAAACACCATATATTTT.

V usage is TRBV12-3 or TRBV12-4 and J usage is TRBJ2-1; D is unresolved. Trimming stripped 4 bases from V and 6 bases from J, with 13 bases between. The length of the CDR3 is 14 residues. The CDR3 loop is CASSSELYSNEQFF. The DNA for the CDR3 is TGTGCCAGCAGTTCCGAGCTATACTCCAATGAGCAGTTCTTC.

This clonotype was detected many times. The genes are TRBV12-5 and TRBJ2-4; no definite D call. V was pared by 6 bases and J by 0 bases, with 12 bases between. The CDR3 has 15 residues. Per the germline V gene, CDR1 is LGHNT and CDR2 is FRNRAP. The DNA of the CDR3 is TGTGCTAGTGGGACCGCGGATCTAGCCAAAAACATTCAGTACTTC. Encoded protein: CASGTADLAKNIQYF.